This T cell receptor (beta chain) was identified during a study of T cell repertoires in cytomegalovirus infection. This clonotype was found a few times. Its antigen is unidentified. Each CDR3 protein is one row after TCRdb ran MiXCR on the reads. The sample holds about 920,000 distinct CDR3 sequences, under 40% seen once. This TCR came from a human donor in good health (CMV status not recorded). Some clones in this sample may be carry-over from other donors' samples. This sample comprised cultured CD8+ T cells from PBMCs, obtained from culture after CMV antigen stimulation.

CDR3 sequence (DNA): TGTGCCAGCAGCACGGGGGTGGTGGTGAACACTGAAGCTTTCTTT. This sequence encodes CASSTGVVVNTEAFF. This chain links TRBV6-1 with TRBJ1-1, with D perhaps matching TRBD1 (5 bases). The CDR3 spans 15 residues. The ends were cut back, 6 bases at V and 0 bases at J, with 14 bases in the middle. Germline V gene sequence: CDR1 MNHNS, CDR2 SASEGT.